These 30 T cell receptor beta chains originate from one sample sequenced in a study of T-cell reconstitution after alpha-beta-depleted transplantation in children. A TCRbeta library incorporating unique molecular identifiers was prepared. MiXCR was run by TCRdb on the PCR reads, yielding one entry per CDR3 protein. The repertoire holds around 450,000 distinct CDR3 sequences, with approximately 41% as singletons. This material consisted of PBMCs, taken before TCRalphabeta/CD19-depleted stem cell transplant. The receptor set was obtained from a girl aged 2 to 10 with aplastic anemia, due to receive a stem cell transplant.

Only a few counts were recorded for this clonotype. The gene calls are TRBV21-1 and TRBJ2-3; the D call TRBD2 from the table was never checked on the DNA. TRBV21-1 is marked as a pseudogene. The CDR3 has 20 amino acids. CDR3 protein: CASTQIRGTSEDTGFDTQYF. For the CDR3, the DNA is TGTGCCAGCACTCAGATCAGGGGGACTAGCGAAGATACGGGGTTTGATACGCAGTATTTT.

This clonotype has just a few counts. The chain is built from TRBV2 and TRBJ2-5, with 9 positions matching TRBD1. The germline V gene encodes CDR1 SNHLY and CDR2 FYNNEI. The CDR3 is 15 amino acids. The V and J ends lost 6 bases and 8 bases, in that order; junction bases with no gene match: 13. CDR3 nucleotides: TGTGCCAGCAGCGACAGTGGGACAGGGAGTGATACCCAGTACTTC. It translates to CASSDSGTGSDTQYF.

This clonotype was seen more than once but under ten times. J is TRBJ1-4 and V is TRBV11-2; D is uncertain. The CDR3 spans 15 residues. The germline V gene encodes CDR1 SGHAT and CDR2 FQNNGV. Trimming took 2 bases from V and 8 from J, leaving 15 bases between them. The CDR3 is CASSLSIGHGEKLFF. The DNA of the CDR3 is TGTGCCAGCAGCTTAAGTATCGGGCATGGCGAAAAACTGTTTTTT. Looking up the rest from reference TRBV11-2 and TRBJ1-4 gives the full variable domain: EAGVAQSPRYKIIEKRQSVAFWCNPISGHATLYWYQQILGQGPKLLIQFQNNGVVDDSQLPKDRFSAERLKGVDSTLKIQPAKLEDSAVYLCASSLSIGHGEKLFFGSGTQLSVL.

The table lists this clonotype with many counts. This chain uses TRBV20-1 with TRBJ1-1; 8 bases map to TRBD1. Germline assignment: CDR1 DFQATT and CDR2 SNEGSKA (reference sequence). The CDR3 has 13 amino acids. The trim removed 5 bases at V and 0 bases at J, leaving 2 bases unmatched. CDR3 in DNA: TGCAGTGCTGGGGGACAGGTGAACACTGAAGCTTTCTTT. Translation gives CSAGGQVNTEAFF.

In its sample, this clonotype was seen a few times. The chain couples TRBV29-1 to TRBJ1-5; 8 nucleotides line up with TRBD1. The CDR3 covers 12 residues. V was clipped by 6 bases and J by 5 bases; unmatched bases: 3. CDR1 SQVTM and CDR2 ANQGSEA come from the germline V gene. This CDR3 reads CSVVQGDQPQHF. The CDR3 region has the DNA TGCAGCGTCGTACAGGGGGATCAGCCCCAGCATTTT.

This chain joins TRBV2 and TRBJ2-1; D unclear. The J call is in doubt because the DNA end fits TRBJ2-5 better. The CDR3 length is 13 residues. Looked up from germline, CDR1 is SNHLY and CDR2 is FYNNEI. The CDR3 DNA follows: TGTGCCAGCAGTGAAGGCTACCGAGAGACCCAGTACTTC. It translates to CASSEGYRETQYF.

The chain joins TRBV15 to TRBJ2-7, with D tentatively TRBD1 (5 bases). Germline lookup yields CDR1 LNHNV and CDR2 YYDKDF (reference sequence). The CDR3 has 13 amino acids. With 6 bases removed from V and 3 bases from J, the gap between germline ends came to 12 bases. CDR3 sequence (DNA): TGTGCCACCAGTCCCGACAGTCTCTACGAGCAGTACTTC. As protein: CATSPDSLYEQYF.

The rearrangement joins TRBV6-5 to TRBJ1-6; D may be TRBD1 (5 bases). The V gene lost 8 bases and the J gene lost 13 bases, with 12 bases spanning the gap. The CDR3 covers 11 residues. The germline V gene encodes CDR1 MNHEY and CDR2 SVGAGI. The CDR3 reads CASGDYEPLHF. CDR3 in DNA: TGTGCCAGCGGGGACTACGAGCCCCTCCACTTT.

CDR3 protein: CAWSEVAGAQYF. CDR3 coding DNA: TGTGCCTGGAGTGAGGTAGCGGGTGCGCAGTATTTT. This chain connects TRBV30 to TRBJ2-3, with 7 bases that match TRBD2. The length of the CDR3 is 12 residues. Germline CDR1 reads GTSNPN; CDR2 reads SVGIG (reference sequence). V was clipped by 1 base and J by 10 bases; unmatched bases: 5.

V usage is TRBV5-1 and J usage is TRBJ2-1, with TRBD2 matching over 7 bases. CDR1 is SGHRS, CDR2 YFSETQ, per germline. V shed 0 bases, J shed 7 bases, and the junction held 13 bases outside the gene matches. This CDR3 is 17 amino acids long. CDR3 nucleotides: TGCGCCAGCAGCTTGGCCAGGTTTCGTCATAGCGGGAATGAGCAGTTCTTC. It encodes CASSLARFRHSGNEQFF.

The chain employs TRBV18 and TRBJ2-3; D is unresolved. This CDR3 has 13 residues. The germline gives CDR1 KGHSH, CDR2 LQKENI. V was clipped by 0 bases and J by 4 bases, with 5 bases between them. The CDR3 DNA follows: TGTGCCAGCTCACCACCGGCCCCAGATACGCAGTATTTT. This codes for CASSPPAPDTQYF.

CDR3 in amino acids: CASSHGPDYEQYF. In nucleotides, the CDR3 is TGTGCCAGCAGCCACGGACCTGACTACGAGCAGTACTTC. The chain combines TRBV7-9 with TRBJ2-7; the D is unclear. This CDR3 has 13 amino acids. CDR1 and CDR2 from the germline V gene are SEHNR and FQNEAQ (reference sequence). The V end lost 5 bases, the J end lost 3 bases, and 11 bases lay between the germline ends.

This clonotype was seen more than once but under ten times. V gene TRBV12-3 or TRBV12-4 combines with J gene TRBJ2-7, with D maybe TRBD1 (6 bases). The CDR3 has 15 residues. V lost 3 bases and J lost 5, with 17 bases in between. DNA for the CDR3: TGTGCCAGCAGTTTCGAGGCAGGGACATTCAACGAGCAGTACTTC. This sequence encodes CASSFEAGTFNEQYF.

This chain connects TRBV6-1 to TRBJ2-5; 7 nucleotides match TRBD1. Germline CDR1 MNHNS, CDR2 SASEGT. The CDR3 consists of 16 residues. Trimming removed 1 base from V and 2 bases from J; junction bases left unmatched: 7. CDR3 in DNA: TGTGCCAGCAGTGAAGACCGGTACAGGGGTCAAGAGACCCAGTACTTC. The encoded protein is CASSEDRYRGQETQYF.

The chain links TRBV7-9 to TRBJ2-1; 10 bases line up with TRBD1. With 2 bases clipped from V and 5 bases from J, the junction kept 3 bases outside the gene matches. CDR3 size: 15 residues. CDR1 and CDR2 (germline): SEHNR, FQNEAQ (reference sequence). The CDR3 protein is CASSLQDRGDNEQFF. CDR3 nucleotide sequence: TGTGCCAGCAGCTTACAGGACAGGGGGGACAATGAGCAGTTCTTC.

The rearrangement links TRBV5-5 to TRBJ2-7, with 12 bases matching TRBD2. Germline V gene sequence: CDR1 SGHKS, CDR2 YYEKEE (reference sequence). The V gene end was trimmed by 2 bases and the J gene end by 6 bases; junction bases not matched to a gene: 6. The CDR3 length is 15 residues. The CDR3 sequence is CASSFRLAGAGEQYF. CDR3 bases: TGTGCCAGCAGCTTTCGACTAGCGGGAGCAGGCGAGCAGTACTTC.

Ten or more counts support this clonotype. This rearrangement joins TRBV11-2 to TRBJ2-3, with 8 bases aligning to TRBD2. The CDR3 has 20 amino acids. After removal of 2 bases from V and 1 base from J, the junction contained 17 bases not matched to a gene. Germline loops: CDR1 SGHAT, CDR2 FQNNGV. The CDR3 here is CASSLPLGKRETRGTDTQYF. The CDR3 coding sequence is TGTGCCAGCAGCTTACCCCTTGGGAAGCGGGAGACTAGGGGCACAGATACGCAGTATTTT.

The CDR3, as DNA: TGTGCCAGCAGCTTAATGGGTGATGGCTACACCTTC. As protein: CASSLMGDGYTF. This chain joins TRBV7-9 and TRBJ1-2; D gene ambiguous. The V and J ends lost 2 bases and 6 bases respectively, with 7 bases between them. Germline values: CDR1 SEHNR, CDR2 FQNEAQ (reference sequence). The CDR3 loop spans 12 amino acids.

In regard to this clonotype: A clone one base away is much larger, so this may be a read error. This chain uses TRBV27 with TRBJ2-1; 8 nucleotides agree with TRBD2. J was trimmed by 11 bases and V by 3 bases; bases with no gene match: 15. This CDR3 spans 16 amino acids. Germline V gene data show CDR1 as MNHEY and CDR2 as SMNVEV (reference sequence). In DNA form, the CDR3 reads TGTGCCAGCAGTTTTAGGGGCGGGAGGCGCGGGGATAAGCAGTTCTTC. This translates into CASSFRGGRRGDKQFF.

Only a few counts were recorded for this clonotype. The CDR3 bases are TGTGCCAGCAGTGAAGGTAGTAGCAGCCTTAACTATGGCTACACCTTC. As protein: CASSEGSSSLNYGYTF. The rearrangement uses TRBV6-1 and TRBJ1-2; D gene ambiguous. CDR1 and CDR2 from the germline V gene are MNHNS and SASEGT. The CDR3 extends over 16 amino acids. V was cut by 1 base and J by 1 base, with 13 bases left in between.

This clonotype was picked up a small number of times. This chain links TRBV7-2 with TRBJ2-1; 12 positions agree with TRBD2. This CDR3 is 13 amino acids long. V lost 5 bases and J lost 12; bases outside the gene matches: 5. CDR1 and CDR2 (germline): SGHTA, FQGNSA. CDR3 region: CASSQGLAGWQFF. CDR3 sequence (DNA): TGTGCCAGCAGCCAGGGACTAGCGGGCTGGCAGTTCTTC.

In this sample, this clonotype turned up a few times. The chain has TRBV7-2 and TRBJ2-3; no clear D gene. This CDR3 has 16 amino acids. V gave up 1 base and J gave up 0 bases, with 11 bases separating them. Germline V gives CDR1 SGHTA, CDR2 FQGNSA. CDR3 sequence: CASSLVGSGSTDTQYF. The CDR3 coding sequence is TGTGCCAGCAGCTTAGTAGGGTCCGGGAGCACAGATACGCAGTATTTT.

The rearrangement links TRBV20-1 to TRBJ2-1; 10 bases map to TRBD2. The CDR3 sequence is 13 residues long. Looked up from germline, CDR1 is DFQATT and CDR2 is SNEGSKA (reference sequence). DNA for the CDR3: TGCAGCCAAACTAGCGGGGCACTCAATGAGCAGTTCTTC. Amino acids: CSQTSGALNEQFF.

In its sample, this clonotype was seen many times. The chain employs TRBV20-1 and TRBJ2-5, with 7 bases matching TRBD2. Germline V gene lookup returns CDR1 DFQATT and CDR2 SNEGSKA (reference sequence). Unmatched junction bases numbered 0, after V lost 1 base and J lost 1 base. The CDR3 covers 13 residues. In DNA form, the CDR3 reads TGCAGTGCTAGAGCGGGGGGCCAAGAGACCCAGTACTTC. This codes for CSARAGGQETQYF.

This clonotype showed up many times. V gene TRBV28 combines with J gene TRBJ2-3, with D unresolved. Germline V CDR1 and CDR2: MDHEN, SYDVKM. V shed 3 bases and J shed 2 bases, with 6 bases lying between them. The length of the CDR3 is 13 residues. The CDR3 region is CASSFGFTDTQYF. CDR3 DNA sequence: TGTGCCAGCAGTTTTGGCTTCACAGATACGCAGTATTTT.

This clonotype occurred a few times. CDR3 coding DNA: TGCAGTGCTAGCCAGCGGCCTGAGCAGTTCTTC. The encoded protein is CSASQRPEQFF. The J gene is TRBJ2-1, the V gene TRBV20-1, with a possible D match to TRBD2 (5 bases). Germline V gives CDR1 DFQATT, CDR2 SNEGSKA (reference sequence). Trimming removed 3 bases at V and 9 bases at J, with 9 bases between. The CDR3 consists of 11 residues.

This chain joins TRBV5-1 and TRBJ2-7; 8 nucleotides match TRBD2. Germline assignment: CDR1 SGHRS and CDR2 YFSETQ. V lost 2 bases, J lost 2 bases, and 15 bases stayed unmatched. The CDR3 spans 18 residues. In DNA, the CDR3 is TGCGCCAGCAGCTTACAACCCTCTCCTAGCGGGCGAGCCTACGAGCAGTACTTC. Its translation is CASSLQPSPSGRAYEQYF.

Many counts were recorded for this clonotype. The chain joins TRBV6-1 to TRBJ1-1, with D possibly TRBD1 on 5 matching bases. Between the trimmed V and J ends, which lost 7 bases and 1 base, there was a span of 10 bases. Germline lookup yields CDR1 MNHNS and CDR2 SASEGT. This CDR3 comprises 13 residues. In DNA form, the CDR3 reads TGTGCCAGCACAAGACAGAGGAACACTGAAGCTTTCTTT. This sequence encodes CASTRQRNTEAFF.

The rearrangement joins TRBV20-1 to TRBJ2-3; TRBD2 agrees at 7 bases. The CDR3 is made up of 14 amino acids. V was pared by 4 bases and J by 1 base, with 5 bases of the junction left unmatched. Germline CDR1 DFQATT, CDR2 SNEGSKA (reference sequence). The CDR3 protein is CSAMRGSGTDTQYF. The CDR3 DNA reads TGCAGTGCTATGCGCGGGAGCGGCACAGATACGCAGTATTTT.

In its sample, this clonotype was seen many times. The rearrangement links TRBV27 to TRBJ1-1, with D possibly being TRBD1 (6 bases). From germline, CDR1 is MNHEY and CDR2 SMNVEV (reference sequence). This CDR3 region has 15 residues. V was clipped by 4 bases and J by 0 bases, with 12 bases between them. The CDR3 DNA reads as TGTGCCAGCAGTTACCAGACAGGAGTGAACACTGAAGCTTTCTTT. It specifies CASSYQTGVNTEAFF.